The 22 T cell receptor beta chains reported below all come from one sample, sequenced in a study of human T cells and chemical hapten exposure. Time point indicated: patch test 2, 6 weeks after DPC sensitization. The treatment is: therapeutic diphenylcyclopropenone sensitization with weekly scalp DPC. Each CDR3 protein gets one entry after TCRdb re-called the RACE reads with MiXCR. The table has roughly 100,000 distinct CDR3 sequences, 7.5% to 10% seen once. Specimen: whole blood, collected in connection with sensitization to the hapten diphenylcyclopropenone (DPC). These receptor sequences come from a woman aged 40 to 50 with alopecia areata. Some clones in this sample may be carry-over from other donors' samples.

The chain couples TRBV28 to TRBJ2-3; D may be TRBD2 (6 bases). The CDR3 runs to 14 residues. V shed 3 bases and J shed 1 base, with 8 bases lying between them. From germline, CDR1 is MDHEN and CDR2 SYDVKM. CDR3 loop: CASSFVAGTDTQYF. CDR3 DNA: TGTGCCAGCAGTTTTGTAGCGGGCACAGATACGCAGTATTTT.

This clonotype was seen a few times. The chain uses TRBV29-1 and TRBJ2-2; 10 bases match TRBD2. The V gene end was trimmed by 6 bases and the J gene end by 4 bases; junction bases not matched to a gene: 5. The CDR3 is made up of 14 amino acids. Germline values: CDR1 SQVTM, CDR2 ANQGSEA. CDR3 sequence reads: CSVRAGGRTGELFF. The CDR3 coding sequence is TGCAGCGTGAGAGCGGGAGGGCGCACCGGGGAGCTGTTTTTT.

This clonotype was recorded many times. The rearrangement uses TRBV29-1 and TRBJ1-2; no definite D call. Trimming left V 7 bases short and J 0 bases short, with 12 bases between. The CDR3 is made up of 13 amino acids. Per germline, CDR1 SQVTM and CDR2 ANQGSEA. In DNA, the CDR3 is TGCAGCGCCTCCCGGACGACTAACTATGGCTACACCTTC. This codes for CSASRTTNYGYTF. The full variable domain, completed using reference TRBV29-1 and TRBJ1-2, is SAVISQKPSRDICQRGTSLTIQCQVDSQVTMMFWYRQQPGQSLTLIATANQGSEATYESGFVIDKFPISRPNLTFSTLTVSNMSPEDSSIYLCSASRTTNYGYTFGSGTRLTVV.

In this sample, this clonotype turned up many times. The rearrangement uses TRBV9 and TRBJ2-1; D is possibly TRBD2 (5 bases). This CDR3 comprises 13 residues. Germline values: CDR1 SGDLS, CDR2 YYNGEE. The germline V and J ends were trimmed by 2 bases and 6 bases, with 9 bases remaining between them. DNA of the CDR3: TGTGCCAGCAGCGTGTATGAGGGCAATGAGCAGTTCTTC. Protein product: CASSVYEGNEQFF. Looking up the rest from reference TRBV9 and TRBJ2-1 gives the full variable domain: DSGVTQTPKHLITATGQRVTLRCSPRSGDLSVYWYQQSLDQGLQFLIQYYNGEERAKGNILERFSAQQFPDLHSELNLSSLELGDSALYFCASSVYEGNEQFFGPGTRLTVL.

The chain joins TRBV6-2 or TRBV6-3 to TRBJ2-7, with a tentative D call TRBD1 (7 bases). Germline V gene data show CDR1 as MNHEY and CDR2 as SVGEGT. V lost 2 bases and J lost 3, with 14 bases in between. This CDR3 spans 15 amino acids. CDR3 sequence reads: CASSYRQGGDYEQYF. The CDR3 nucleotides read TGTGCCAGCAGTTACCGACAGGGAGGCGACTACGAGCAGTACTTC.

This clonotype has more than one count but fewer than ten. V usage is TRBV4-3 and J usage is TRBJ1-1; 11 nucleotides match TRBD1. The junction had 13 bases not matched to a gene; V was cut back by 4 bases and J by 6 bases. The CDR3 runs to 17 residues. Germline V lookup: CDR1 LGHNA, CDR2 YSLEER. CDR3 region: CASSLYGTGGIAAEAFF. The CDR3 DNA reads TGCGCCAGCAGCCTCTACGGGACAGGGGGAATAGCGGCTGAAGCTTTCTTT.

This clonotype was recorded at least ten times. The CDR3 reads CASSYSNVRGSGYGYTF. DNA for the CDR3: TGTGCCAGCAGTTACTCGAACGTGCGGGGTTCGGGGTATGGCTACACCTTC. V and J are TRBV6-5 and TRBJ1-2, with no clear D. Per germline, CDR1 MNHEY and CDR2 SVGAGI. The V and J ends lost 0 bases and 5 bases respectively, with 19 bases between them. The CDR3 extends over 17 amino acids.

This rearrangement joins TRBV5-4 to TRBJ1-5; 9 nucleotides align to TRBD1. The CDR3 is made up of 19 amino acids. Trimming at V came to 0 bases and at J to 1 base, leaving 11 bases not matched to a gene. Per germline, CDR1 SGHNT and CDR2 YYREEE (reference sequence). DNA of the CDR3: TGTGCCAGCAGCTTGGTCCGGGACAGGGCACGGCTAAGCAATCAGCCCCAGCATTTT. It is translated as CASSLVRDRARLSNQPQHF.

The V and J genes are TRBV5-5 and TRBJ2-1; weak D call: TRBD2 (5 bases). V shed 3 bases and J shed 5 bases, with 9 bases lying between them. Germline-derived CDR1 and CDR2 are SGHKS and YYEKEE (reference sequence). The CDR3 contains 13 residues. The CDR3 coding sequence is TGTGCCAGCAGCTGGTGGCGGGACAATGAGCAGTTCTTC. Its protein is CASSWWRDNEQFF.

This clonotype was seen more than once but under ten times. The CDR3 reads CSAKGDRGTYEQFF. The CDR3 region has the DNA TGCAGTGCTAAGGGGGACAGGGGCACGTATGAGCAGTTCTTC. The gene calls are TRBV20-1 and TRBJ2-1, with 10 bases lining up with TRBD1. Germline CDR1 and CDR2: DFQATT and SNEGSKA (reference sequence). With 4 bases clipped from V and 8 bases from J, the junction kept 8 bases outside the gene matches. The CDR3 extends over 14 amino acids.

The rearrangement joins TRBV5-5 to TRBJ2-3; no definite D call. Germline CDR1 reads SGHKS; CDR2 reads YYEKEE (reference sequence). The CDR3 is 11 amino acids. V shed 7 bases and J shed 3 bases, with 6 bases lying between them. The DNA for the CDR3 is TGTGCCAGCGGAAATACAGATACGCAGTATTTT. It is translated as CASGNTDTQYF. The full variable domain, its missing parts supplied by reference TRBV5-5 and TRBJ2-3, is DAGVTQSPTHLIKTRGQQVTLRCSPISGHKSVSWYQQVLGQGPQFIFQYYEKEERGRGNFPDRFSARQFPNYSSELNVNALLLGDSALYLCASGNTDTQYFGPGTRLTVL.

Regarding this clonotype: A read error may explain this, as a much larger clone is one base away. The chain combines TRBV10-3 with TRBJ2-1; D perhaps matches TRBD2 (5 bases). Trimming took 7 bases from V and 7 from J, leaving 17 bases between them. The CDR3 extends over 14 amino acids. The germline CDR1 and CDR2 sequences are ENHRY and SYGVKD. This CDR3 reads CAINWRELANEQFF. CDR3 sequence (DNA): TGTGCCATCAATTGGAGAGAGCTAGCAAATGAGCAGTTCTTC.

CDR3 region: CASSPGQGPPSNTEAFF. DNA of the CDR3: TGTGCCAGCTCACCTGGACAGGGGCCGCCTTCCAACACTGAAGCTTTCTTT. The chain is built from TRBV18 and TRBJ1-1; 9 bases agree with TRBD1. The CDR3 totals 17 residues. Germline CDR1 reads KGHSH; CDR2 reads LQKENI. Losses at the gene ends were 3 bases for V and 2 bases for J; bases not matched to a gene: 10.

This clonotype appeared a few times. The chain joins TRBV11-2 to TRBJ2-1; D not certain. CDR1 and CDR2 (germline): SGHAT, FQNNGV. The length of the CDR3 is 11 residues. Trimming removed 1 base at V and 11 bases at J, with 6 bases between. The CDR3 here is CASSLGEKQFF. CDR3 sequence (DNA): TGTGCCAGCAGCTTAGGGGAAAAGCAGTTCTTC. Full variable domain (remainder filled in from reference TRBV11-2 and TRBJ2-1): EAGVAQSPRYKIIEKRQSVAFWCNPISGHATLYWYQQILGQGPKLLIQFQNNGVVDDSQLPKDRFSAERLKGVDSTLKIQPAKLEDSAVYLCASSLGEKQFFGPGTRLTVL.

The chain joins TRBV18 to TRBJ1-1; 8 bases match TRBD1. The V segment lost 0 bases and the J segment 6 bases; nucleotides outside the gene matches: 3. CDR3 size: 14 residues. Looked up from germline, CDR1 is KGHSH and CDR2 is LQKENI. CDR3 loop: CASSPPGQVAEAFF. The CDR3 nucleotides are TGTGCCAGCTCACCACCGGGACAGGTTGCTGAAGCTTTCTTT.

This clonotype was observed many times. This chain's CDR3 is CASSLVEGNTEAFF. CDR3 coding DNA: TGTGCCAGCAGCTTAGTGGAGGGAAATACTGAAGCTTTCTTT. The chain uses TRBV7-9 and TRBJ1-1; no firm D call. The germline gives CDR1 SEHNR, CDR2 FQNEAQ (reference sequence). The CDR3 runs 14 residues. The V gene lost 1 base and the J gene lost 5 bases, with 11 bases spanning the gap.

This clonotype was observed at least ten times. The genes are TRBV20-1 and TRBJ1-2, with 10 bases identical to TRBD1. The CDR3 runs to 13 residues. The germline V gene has CDR1 DFQATT and CDR2 SNEGSKA (reference sequence). Germline trimming cut 6 bases from V and 4 bases from J; bases unmatched to any gene: 5. The CDR3 nucleotides are TGCAGTGCCGACAGGGGGCGGGCCTATGGCTACACCTTC. Protein sequence: CSADRGRAYGYTF.

This clonotype was observed a handful of times. In DNA form, the CDR3 reads TGTGCCAGCAGTTACTGGAGAGCAGAAAAACTGTTTTTT. Protein sequence: CASSYWRAEKLFF. The chain employs TRBV6-2 or TRBV6-3 and TRBJ1-4, with D hard to call. The germline CDR1 and CDR2 sequences are MNHEY and SVGEGT. Trimming stripped 1 base from V and 8 bases from J, with 8 bases between. This CDR3 spans 13 amino acids.

Ten or more counts support this clonotype. This chain uses TRBV27 with TRBJ1-5; TRBD1 matches 8 bases. From germline, CDR1 is MNHEY and CDR2 SMNVEV (reference sequence). V gave up 5 bases and J gave up 2 bases; unmatched junction bases: 5. There are 15 residues in the CDR3. CDR3 sequence (DNA): TGTGCCAGCAGTCCCGGGACAGGAGGCAATCAGCCCCAGCATTTT. Translating it yields CASSPGTGGNQPQHF.

This chain uses TRBV11-2 with TRBJ2-6; D is unclear. V lost 4 bases and J lost 4, with 8 bases in between. The CDR3 covers 14 residues. Germline-derived CDR1 and CDR2 are SGHAT and FQNNGV. The CDR3 region is CASSSIQGANVLTF. The CDR3, as DNA: TGTGCCAGCAGCTCGATACAGGGGGCCAACGTCCTGACTTTC.

In this sample, this clonotype turned up a few times. The chain couples TRBV3-1 to TRBJ2-7, with 10 bases matching TRBD2. Trimming at V came to 7 bases and at J to 7 bases, leaving 13 bases not matched to a gene. Germline assignment: CDR1 LGHDT and CDR2 YNNKEL (reference sequence). This CDR3 comprises 15 residues. The CDR3 coding sequence is TGTGCCAGCACCAAGGGACTAGCGCCGGTCTATGAGCAGTACTTC. It translates to CASTKGLAPVYEQYF.

This clonotype came up a few times. This sequence joins TRBV20-1 and TRBJ2-1; the match to TRBD2 covers 9 bases. CDR3 size: 15 residues. The trim removed 2 bases at V and 0 bases at J, leaving 2 bases unmatched. Per germline, CDR1 DFQATT and CDR2 SNEGSKA (reference sequence). CDR3 bases: TGCAGTGCTAGAAGTAGCGGGAGCTCCTACAATGAGCAGTTCTTC. Translation: CSARSSGSSYNEQFF.